The rows below give T cell receptor beta chains drawn from one sample of a study of human T cells and chemical hapten exposure. TCRdb used MiXCR to reprocess the RACE reads, holding one entry per CDR3 protein. The repertoire consists of 35,000 to 50,000 distinct CDR3 sequences, with about 10% occurring once and the leading ten covering about 6.5%. The specimen comprised whole blood, sampled in connection with sensitization to the hapten diphenylcyclopropenone (DPC). These receptor sequences come from a young man with alopecia areata. Some clones in this sample may be carry-over from other donors' samples. The CDR3 runs from the conserved cysteine through the conserved F or W. D genes are given only for firm matches. Not every row has a clone size; where given, it reads once, few, many or a size class.

TRBV7-9	few	-	TRBJ1-5	CASSLSPPGRGVQPQHF	TGTGCCAGCAGCTTATCACCTCCCGGCAGGGGTGTCCAGCCCCAGCATTTT
TRBV5-6	few	-	TRBJ2-2	CASSPRLTSNTGELFF	TGTGCCAGCAGCCCCCGACTTACTTCGAACACCGGGGAGCTGTTTTTT
TRBV7-9	-	-	TRBJ1-2	CASSDTGLGLFYGYTF	TGTGCCAGCAGCGACACTGGTCTAGGCCTCTTCTATGGCTACACCTTC
TRBV6-2/TRBV6-3	many	TRBD2	TRBJ2-7	CASSYSGLAGGQTYEQYF	TGTGCCAGCAGTTACTCTGGACTAGCGGGGGGCCAGACCTACGAGCAGTACTTC
TRBV18	-	-	TRBJ1-3	CASSPRVLVGNTIYF	TGTGCCAGCTCACCCCGCGTCCTGGTTGGAAACACCATATATTTT
TRBV29-1	many	-	TRBJ2-2	CSVQVGPGLIGELFF	TGCAGCGTCCAGGTCGGCCCAGGTCTAATCGGGGAGCTGTTTTTT
TRBV6-2/TRBV6-3	-	-	TRBJ1-5	CASGLNQPQHF	TGTGCCAGCGGCTTAAATCAGCCCCAGCATTTT
TRBV11-2	-	-	TRBJ2-5	CAVERLEGETQYF	TGTGCCGTCGAAAGACTAGAGGGAGAGACCCAGTACTTC
TRBV7-8	many	-	TRBJ2-1	CASSSPPLGLFF	TGTGCCAGCAGCTCACCCCCTCTCGGACTGTTCTTC
TRBV12-2	-	-	TRBJ1-5	CASRLRVTRAAYQPQHF	TGTGCAAGTCGCTTGCGCGTCACTCGGGCAGCCTATCAGCCCCAGCATTTT
TRBV12-3/TRBV12-4	many	TRBD2	TRBJ2-3	CASTLGPSGGTDTQYF	TGTGCCAGCACTTTAGGGCCTAGCGGGGGGACAGATACGCAGTATTTT
TRBV23-1	many	TRBD1	TRBJ1-4	CASSQSPSGTGDEKLFF	TGCGCCAGCAGTCAATCCCCTTCCGGGACAGGGGATGAAAAACTGTTTTTT
TRBV7-6	-	-	TRBJ2-6	CASSLRLSGANVLTF	TGTGCCAGCAGCTTAAGATTGTCTGGGGCCAACGTCCTGACTTTC
TRBV20-1	many	-	TRBJ1-1	CSARTLGGWTEAFF	TGCAGTGCTAGAACACTAGGGGGGTGGACTGAAGCTTTCTTT
TRBV19	many	TRBD1	TRBJ1-5	CASSIPTGGRNQPQHF	TGTGCCAGTAGTATACCGACAGGGGGCAGGAATCAGCCCCAGCATTTT
TRBV7-3	few	-	TRBJ2-3	CASSLDGGFTDTQYF	TGTGCCAGCAGCTTAGATGGCGGATTCACAGATACGCAGTATTTT
TRBV7-6	-	TRBD2	TRBJ2-2	CASSSPATSGNTGELFF	TGTGCCAGCAGCTCTCCCGCGACTAGCGGGAACACCGGGGAGCTGTTTTTT
TRBV7-6	many	-	TRBJ1-1	CASSLAPSGENTEAFF	TGTGCCAGCAGCTTAGCCCCCTCAGGTGAGAACACTGAAGCTTTCTTT
TRBV20-1	few	-	TRBJ1-3	CSARNTPGNTIYF	TGCAGTGCTAGAAATACTCCTGGAAACACCATATATTTT
TRBV6-5	-	-	TRBJ2-3	CASRTTTSGTQYF	TGTGCCAGCAGGACAACCACCTCAGGGACGCAGTATTTT
TRBV7-2	many	-	TRBJ2-1	CASSPFREAQFF	TGTGCCAGCAGCCCCTTTAGAGAGGCGCAGTTCTTC
TRBV24-1	many	TRBD2	TRBJ2-1	CATSDRTSWEQFF	TGTGCCACCAGTGACCGGACTAGCTGGGAGCAGTTCTTC
TRBV12-3/TRBV12-4	many	-	TRBJ1-6	CASSLQHYNSPLHF	TGTGCCAGCAGTTTACAGCACTATAATTCACCCCTCCACTTT